This TCR beta chain was captured in a study of blood T cell repertoires in COVID-19 (TCRdb year 2020). In the study overall: Samples covering the acute and convalescent phases of COVID-19 were provided by collaborators in the United States, Italy and Spain. The repertoires were released in a freely available public database intended as a resource for research on the immune response to SARS-CoV-2. Sample metadata almost always included a de-identified subject ID, COVID-19 status, age in years and sex. Samples were obtained from the ongoing ImmuneRACE study (first 160 participants) and from some 1,300 subjects provided by 6 global collaborators. The dataset comprised deeply sampled blood TCRbeta repertoires from subjects exposed to, actively infected with, or recovered from COVID-19. HLA class I and class II types, where available, came from metadata supplied by the sample provider rather than from assay-based typing. The material from the prospective study consisted of cDNA or gDNA derived from T cells, B-cell-depleted T cells, or PBMCs. Paper-wide results and their limitations: The amount of clinical and demographic metadata varied by source and participant and was provided uncurated.

The collaborating institutions used their own protocols to collect whole blood in K2EDTA tubes. For TCRbeta analysis, collaborators shipped samples as frozen whole blood, isolated PBMCs, or DNA extracted from either of those sample types. V and J are truncated by 4 bases and 4 bases respectively, leaving an intervening sequence of 9 bases. The CDR3 covers 13 residues, taking in both the cysteine and the phenylalanine. The CDR3 DNA has 39 bases and is translated from base 1. CDR1 and CDR2 are read off the germline V gene (reference sequence) as LNHDA and SQIVND. Comment on this clone: Its antigen has not been determined. Base-call qualities are not available, and no considerably larger clone is one nucleotide away.

The immunoSEQ Assay, a bias-controlled multiplex PCR, was used to amplify TCRbeta CDR3 regions from genomic DNA. In the authors' own workflow: Within the assay, amplification of reference gene primers was used to estimate how many nucleated cells each sample contained. To quantify the absolute abundance of each unique TCRbeta CDR3 rearrangement, sequence reads were collapsed and filtered. Productive Simpson clonality was computed per sample as the square root of Simpson's diversity index over productive rearrangements. The clones in this table, taken by TCRdb from immuneACCESS, are in-frame only. Not every clone is retained; where verified, under half of the shortfall comes from an unresolved V gene, and the cause of the rest is unknown. V, J and clone size are taken as reported in that table, and D and trimming were inferred from the DNA itself. The sample table lists about 110,000 clones, around 82% of them with a count of one. The ten largest clones add up to about 4.1% of the sample.

The clonotype comes from a human donor in a cohort sampled during active or convalescent COVID-19. The sequence joins TRBV19 to TRBJ2-3; the D segment could be TRBD1, given 5 matching bases. Sequencing input: peripheral blood. The CDR3 reads as follows: CASSKGVPDTQYF. The sequenced DNA: TGTGCCAGTAGTAAAGGGGTTCCAGATACGCAGTATTTT.